This passage covers 8 T cell receptor beta chains from one sample sequenced in a study of identical twins. TCRdb re-derived calls from the 5' RACE reads in MiXCR, one entry per CDR3 protein. The sample holds roughly 1,500,000 distinct CDR3 sequences; 25% to 35% are singletons and the top ten take less than 0.35%. The sequenced sample consisted of cord blood. These receptors all stem from a newborn girl in good health.

V and J are TRBV20-1 and TRBJ1-6, with 7 nucleotides matching TRBD1. V shed 4 bases, J shed 5 bases, and the junction held 5 bases outside the gene matches. CDR1 and CDR2 from the germline V gene are DFQATT and SNEGSKA (reference sequence). The CDR3 consists of 14 residues. Written as DNA, the CDR3 is TGCAGTGCTACCGGGACAGTCGATAATTCACCCCTCCACTTT. The encoded protein is CSATGTVDNSPLHF.

The chain has TRBV6-1 and TRBJ2-1; 10 bases are a match to TRBD1. In germline, CDR1 is MNHNS, CDR2 SASEGT. Germline trimming cut 4 bases from V and 5 bases from J; bases unmatched to any gene: 5. This CDR3 region has 15 residues. The CDR3 reads CASSGGGTGDNEQFF. The CDR3 DNA is TGTGCCAGCAGTGGGGGAGGGACAGGGGACAATGAGCAGTTCTTC.

The chain recombines TRBV28 with TRBJ2-7; D is uncertain. This CDR3 has 14 amino acids. Germline values: CDR1 MDHEN, CDR2 SYDVKM. V lost 3 bases and J 2 bases, leaving 11 bases between the germline ends. The CDR3 DNA is TGTGCCAGCAGTTTTTTTAGGGTCCCCTACGAGCAGTACTTC. Encoded protein: CASSFFRVPYEQYF.

The rearrangement uses TRBV9 and TRBJ2-7, with D unresolved. Germline-derived CDR1 and CDR2 are SGDLS and YYNGEE. Trimming took 7 bases from V and 1 from J, leaving 9 bases between them. The CDR3 length is 12 residues. The CDR3 bases are TGTGCCAGCGCTAGGGATTCCTACGAGCAGTACTTC. This gives the protein CASARDSYEQYF.

The rearrangement joins TRBV5-1 to TRBJ2-3; 7 nucleotides line up with TRBD1. V shed 2 bases and J 4 bases; nucleotides not matched to a gene: 4. The CDR3 loop spans 14 amino acids. The germline CDR1 and CDR2 sequences are SGHRS and YFSETQ. CDR3 region: CASSLRGQADTQYF. DNA for the CDR3: TGCGCCAGCAGCTTAAGGGGGCAAGCAGATACGCAGTATTTT.

V and J are TRBV5-1 and TRBJ2-1, with TRBD2 identical over 10 bases. The CDR3 is 15 residues long. Germline CDR1 SGHRS, CDR2 YFSETQ. The V gene end was trimmed by 1 base and the J gene end by 10 bases; junction bases not matched to a gene: 8. In DNA, the CDR3 is TGCGCCAGCAGCTTGAGCGGGAGGGGTTCATGGGAGCAGTTCTTC. The encoded protein is CASSLSGRGSWEQFF. Supplemented by reference TRBV5-1 and TRBJ2-1, the full variable domain reads KAGVTQTPRYLIKTRGQQVTLSCSPISGHRSVSWYQQTPGQGLQFLFEYFSETQRNKGNFPGRFSGRQFSNSRSEMNVSTLELGDSALYLCASSLSGRGSWEQFFGPGTRLTVL.

This clonotype was seen only a few times. The chain has TRBV20-1 and TRBJ2-4, with TRBD1 matching 8 bases. The DNA end is a closer match to TRBJ2-7, so the J assignment may be wrong. This CDR3 is 13 amino acids long. Germline V gene lookup returns CDR1 DFQATT and CDR2 SNEGSKA (reference sequence). The CDR3 here is CSATGQETYEQYF. CDR3 DNA: TGCAGTGCTACGGGACAGGAGACTTACGAGCAGTACTTC.

The chain joins TRBV5-1 to TRBJ1-1, with TRBD1 identical over 9 bases. V lost 0 bases to trimming and J lost 9 bases; unmatched junction nucleotides: 9. CDR3 length: 15 amino acids. Per the germline V gene, CDR1 is SGHRS and CDR2 is YFSETQ. The CDR3 DNA sequence: TGCGCCAGCAGCTTGGGTGTTGGGACAGGGATCCAAGCTTTCTTT. Protein product: CASSLGVGTGIQAFF.